This TCR beta chain was recovered during a study of technical replicates of blood from a few donors. Sequencing used immunoSEQ multiplex PCR; TCRdb keeps in-frame clones, though not all of them. This sample carries about 66,000 clones, just over 90% of them seen once, and the ten largest clones take about 4.9%. Between the trimmed V and J ends, which lost 2 bases and 0 bases, there was a span of 7 bases. Germline V gene lookup returns CDR1 LNHDA and CDR2 SQIVND (reference sequence). The CDR3 sequence is 14 residues long. This TCR was sampled from a human donor in good health. Some clones in this sample may be carry-over from other donors' samples. This chain connects TRBV19 to TRBJ1-2, with unresolved D. The sequenced sample consisted of PBMCs. CDR3 residues: CASSIMSSNYGYTF. CDR3 sequence (DNA): TGTGCCAGTAGTATAATGAGTTCTAACTATGGCTACACCTTC.